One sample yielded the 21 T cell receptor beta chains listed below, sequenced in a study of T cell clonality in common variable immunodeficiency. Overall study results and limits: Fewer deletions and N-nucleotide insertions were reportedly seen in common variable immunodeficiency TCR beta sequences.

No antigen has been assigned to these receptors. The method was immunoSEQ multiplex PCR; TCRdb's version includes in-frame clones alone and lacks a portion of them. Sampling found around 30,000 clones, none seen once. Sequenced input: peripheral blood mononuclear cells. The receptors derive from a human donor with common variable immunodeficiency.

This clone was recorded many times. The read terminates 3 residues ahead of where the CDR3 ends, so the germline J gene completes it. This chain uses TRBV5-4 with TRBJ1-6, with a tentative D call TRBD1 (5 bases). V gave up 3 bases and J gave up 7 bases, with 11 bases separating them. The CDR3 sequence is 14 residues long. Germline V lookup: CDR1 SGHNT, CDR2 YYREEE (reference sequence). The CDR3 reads CASSSSRENSPLHF. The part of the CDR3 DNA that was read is TGTGCCAGCAGCTCCTCCAGGGAGAATTCACCC.

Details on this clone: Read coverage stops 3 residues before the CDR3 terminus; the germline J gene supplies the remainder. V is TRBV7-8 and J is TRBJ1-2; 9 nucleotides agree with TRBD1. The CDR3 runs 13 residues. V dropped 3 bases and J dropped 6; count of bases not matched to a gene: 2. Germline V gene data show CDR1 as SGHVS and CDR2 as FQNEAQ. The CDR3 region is CASSLRQGDGYTF. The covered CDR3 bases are TGTGCCAGCAGCTTGAGACAGGGGGATGGC.

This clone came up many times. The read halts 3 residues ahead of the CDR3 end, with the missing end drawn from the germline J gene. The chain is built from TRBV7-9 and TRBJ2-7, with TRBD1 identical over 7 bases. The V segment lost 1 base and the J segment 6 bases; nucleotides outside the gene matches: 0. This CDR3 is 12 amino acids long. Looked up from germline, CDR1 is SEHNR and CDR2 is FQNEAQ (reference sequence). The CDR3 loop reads CASSLDRGEQYF. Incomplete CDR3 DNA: TGTGCCAGCAGCTTAGACAGGGGCGAG.

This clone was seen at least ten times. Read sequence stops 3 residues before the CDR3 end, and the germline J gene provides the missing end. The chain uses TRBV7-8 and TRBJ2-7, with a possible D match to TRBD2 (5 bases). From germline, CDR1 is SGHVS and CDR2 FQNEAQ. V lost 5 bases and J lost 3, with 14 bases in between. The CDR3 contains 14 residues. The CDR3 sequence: CASSTSRTFYEQYF. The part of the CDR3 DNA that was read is TGTGCCAGCAGCACGAGTAGGACTTTCTACGAG.

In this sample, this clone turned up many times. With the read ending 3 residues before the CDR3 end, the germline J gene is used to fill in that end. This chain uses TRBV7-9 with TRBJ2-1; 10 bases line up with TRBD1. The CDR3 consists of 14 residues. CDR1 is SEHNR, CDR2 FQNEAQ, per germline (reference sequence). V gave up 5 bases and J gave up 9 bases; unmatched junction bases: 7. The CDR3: CASSPPRTGGEQFF. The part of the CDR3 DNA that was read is TGTGCCAGCAGCCCCCCTAGGACAGGGGGTGAG.

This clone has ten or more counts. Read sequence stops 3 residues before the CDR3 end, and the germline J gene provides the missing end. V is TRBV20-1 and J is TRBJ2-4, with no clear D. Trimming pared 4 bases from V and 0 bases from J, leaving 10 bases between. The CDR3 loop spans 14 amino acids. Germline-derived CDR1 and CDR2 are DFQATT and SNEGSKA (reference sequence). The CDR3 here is CSAIRLLAKNIQYF. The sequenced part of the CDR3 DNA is TGCAGTGCTATAAGGTTGCTAGCCAAAAACATT.

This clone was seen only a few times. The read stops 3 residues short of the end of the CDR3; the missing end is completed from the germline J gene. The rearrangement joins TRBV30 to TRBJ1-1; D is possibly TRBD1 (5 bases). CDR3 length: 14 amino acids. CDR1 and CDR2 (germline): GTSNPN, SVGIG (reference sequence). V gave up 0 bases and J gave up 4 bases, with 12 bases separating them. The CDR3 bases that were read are TGTGCCTGGAGTGTAGGGCAGGGTGGCACTGAA. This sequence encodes CAWSVGQGGTE. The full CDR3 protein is CAWSVGQGGTEAFF.

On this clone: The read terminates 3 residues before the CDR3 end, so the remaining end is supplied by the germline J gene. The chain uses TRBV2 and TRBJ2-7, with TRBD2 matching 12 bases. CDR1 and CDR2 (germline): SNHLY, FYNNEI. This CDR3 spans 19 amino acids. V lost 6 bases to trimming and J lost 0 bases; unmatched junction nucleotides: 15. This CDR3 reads CASSGIGLAGGSFSYEQYF. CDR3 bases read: TGTGCCAGCAGCGGAATTGGGCTAGCGGGAGGGTCCTTCTCCTACGAG.

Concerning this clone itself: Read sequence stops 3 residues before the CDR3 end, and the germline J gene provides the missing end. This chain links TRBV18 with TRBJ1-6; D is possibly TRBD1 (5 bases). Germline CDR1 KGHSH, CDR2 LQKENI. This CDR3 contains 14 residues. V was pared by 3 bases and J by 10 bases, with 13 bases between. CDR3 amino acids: CASSPAGEGSPLHF. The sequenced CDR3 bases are TGTGCCAGCTCACCGGCGGGGGAAGGGTCACCC.

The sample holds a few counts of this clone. CDR3 residues: CASSAGLVSETQYF. The sequenced CDR3 bases are TGTGCCAGCAGCGCGGGGCTAGTCAGCGAGACC. The chain combines TRBV7-7 with TRBJ2-5; D perhaps matches TRBD2 (6 bases). Read data end 3 residues before the CDR3 end; the end is taken from the germline J gene. The CDR3 covers 14 residues. From germline, CDR1 is SSHAT and CDR2 FNYEAQ (reference sequence). The ends were cut back, 5 bases at V and 5 bases at J, with 15 bases in the middle.

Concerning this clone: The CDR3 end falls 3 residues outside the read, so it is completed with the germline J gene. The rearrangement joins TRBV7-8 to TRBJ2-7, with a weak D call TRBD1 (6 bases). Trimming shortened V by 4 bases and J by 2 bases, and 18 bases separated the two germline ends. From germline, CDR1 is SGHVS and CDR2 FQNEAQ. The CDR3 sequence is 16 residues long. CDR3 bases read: TGTGCCAGCAGCTATTGGGCAGGGGAAGGGGCCTACGAG. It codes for CASSYWAGEGAYE. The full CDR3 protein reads CASSYWAGEGAYEQYF.

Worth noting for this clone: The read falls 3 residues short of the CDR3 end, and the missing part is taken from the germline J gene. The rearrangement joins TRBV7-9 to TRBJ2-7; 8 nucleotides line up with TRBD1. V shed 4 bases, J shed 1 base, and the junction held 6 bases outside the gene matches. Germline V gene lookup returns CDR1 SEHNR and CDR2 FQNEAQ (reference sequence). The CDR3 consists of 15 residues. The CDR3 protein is CASSSQGARSYEQYF. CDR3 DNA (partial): TGTGCCAGCAGCTCTCAGGGGGCTAGGTCCTACGAG.

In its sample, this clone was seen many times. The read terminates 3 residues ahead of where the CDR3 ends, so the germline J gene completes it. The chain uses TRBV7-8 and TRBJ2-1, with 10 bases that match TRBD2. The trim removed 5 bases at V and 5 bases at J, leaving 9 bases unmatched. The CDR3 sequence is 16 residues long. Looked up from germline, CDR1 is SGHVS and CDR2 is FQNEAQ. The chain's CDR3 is CASSPSGLAGDNEQFF. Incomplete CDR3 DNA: TGTGCCAGCAGCCCCAGCGGCCTAGCGGGGGACAATGAG. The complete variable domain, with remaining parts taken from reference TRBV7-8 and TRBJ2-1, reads GAGVSQSPRYKVAKRGQDVALRCDPISGHVSLFWYQQALGQGPEFLTYFQNEAQLDKSGLPSDRFFAERPEGSVSTLKIQRTQQEDSAVYLCASSPSGLAGDNEQFFGPGTRLTVL.

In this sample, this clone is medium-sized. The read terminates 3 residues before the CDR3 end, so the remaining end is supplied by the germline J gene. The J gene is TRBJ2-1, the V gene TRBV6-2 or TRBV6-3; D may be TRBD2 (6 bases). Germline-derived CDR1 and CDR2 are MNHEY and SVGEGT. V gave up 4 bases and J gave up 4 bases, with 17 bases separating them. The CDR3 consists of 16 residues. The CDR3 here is CASSFPSAGSYNEQFF. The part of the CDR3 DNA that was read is TGTGCCAGCAGTTTCCCGAGTGCGGGAAGTTACAATGAG.

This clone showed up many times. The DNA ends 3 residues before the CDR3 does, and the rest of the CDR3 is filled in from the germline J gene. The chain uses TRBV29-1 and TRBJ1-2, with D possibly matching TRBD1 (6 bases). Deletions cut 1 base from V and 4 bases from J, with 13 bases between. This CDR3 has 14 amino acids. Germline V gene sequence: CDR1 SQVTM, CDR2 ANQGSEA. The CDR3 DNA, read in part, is TGCAGCGTTGAAGGCTGGGGGCAGCGCTATGGC. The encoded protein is CSVEGWGQRYG. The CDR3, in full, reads CSVEGWGQRYGYTF.

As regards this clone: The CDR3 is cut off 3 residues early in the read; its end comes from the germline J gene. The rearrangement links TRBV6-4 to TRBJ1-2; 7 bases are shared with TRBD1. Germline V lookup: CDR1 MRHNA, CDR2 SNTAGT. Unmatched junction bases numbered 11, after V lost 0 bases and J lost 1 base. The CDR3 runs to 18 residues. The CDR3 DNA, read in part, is TGTGCCAGCAGTGACTCGAGAGACAGGGCTTATTATAACTATGGC. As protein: CASSDSRDRAYYNYG. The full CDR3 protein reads CASSDSRDRAYYNYGYTF.

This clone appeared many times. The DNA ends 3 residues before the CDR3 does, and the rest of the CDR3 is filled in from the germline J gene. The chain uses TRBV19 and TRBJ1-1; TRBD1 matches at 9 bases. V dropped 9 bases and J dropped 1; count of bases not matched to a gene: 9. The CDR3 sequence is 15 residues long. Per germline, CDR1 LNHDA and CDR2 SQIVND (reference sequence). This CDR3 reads CASSQGAGGNTEAFF. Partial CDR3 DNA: TGTGCCAGCTCACAGGGGGCCGGAGGGAACACTGAA.

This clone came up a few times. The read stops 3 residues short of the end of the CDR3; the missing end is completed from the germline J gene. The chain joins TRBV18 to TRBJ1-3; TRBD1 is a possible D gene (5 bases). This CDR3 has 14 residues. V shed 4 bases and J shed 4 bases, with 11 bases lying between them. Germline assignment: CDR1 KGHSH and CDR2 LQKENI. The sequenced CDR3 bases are TGTGCCAGCTCACAGGGGCTCTCCGGAAACACC. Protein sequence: CASSQGLSGNT. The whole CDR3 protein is CASSQGLSGNTIYF.

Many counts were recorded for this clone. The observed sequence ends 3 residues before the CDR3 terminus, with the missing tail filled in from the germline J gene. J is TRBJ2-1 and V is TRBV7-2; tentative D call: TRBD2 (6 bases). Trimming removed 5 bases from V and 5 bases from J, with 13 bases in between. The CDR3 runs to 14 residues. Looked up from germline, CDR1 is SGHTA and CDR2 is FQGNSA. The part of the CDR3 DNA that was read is TGTGCCAGCAGCAGGCAGGGAGGAGACAATGAG. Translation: CASSRQGGDNE. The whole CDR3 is CASSRQGGDNEQFF.

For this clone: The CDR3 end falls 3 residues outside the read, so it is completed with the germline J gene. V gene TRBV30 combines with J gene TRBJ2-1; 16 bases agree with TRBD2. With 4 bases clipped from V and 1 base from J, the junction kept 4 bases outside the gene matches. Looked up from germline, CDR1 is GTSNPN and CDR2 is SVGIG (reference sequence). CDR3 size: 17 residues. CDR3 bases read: TGTGCCTGGACAGGGACTAGCGGGAGGGCTTCCTACAATGAG. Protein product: CAWTGTSGRASYNE. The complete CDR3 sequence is CAWTGTSGRASYNEQFF. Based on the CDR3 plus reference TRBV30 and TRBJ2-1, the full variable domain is SQTIHQWPATLVQPVGSPLSLECTVEGTSNPNLYWYRQAAGRGLQLLFYSVGIGQISSEVPQNLSASRPQDRQFILSSKKLLLSDSGFYLCAWTGTSGRASYNEQFFGPGTRLTVL.

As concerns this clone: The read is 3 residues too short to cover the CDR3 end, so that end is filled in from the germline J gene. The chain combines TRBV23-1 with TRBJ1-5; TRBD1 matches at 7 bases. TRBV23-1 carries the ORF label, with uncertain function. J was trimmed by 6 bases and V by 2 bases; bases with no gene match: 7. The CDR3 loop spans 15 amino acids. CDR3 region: CASSQTDREAQPQHF. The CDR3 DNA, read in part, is TGCGCCAGCAGTCAAACCGACAGGGAGGCTCAGCCC.